The source of this T cell receptor beta chain is a study of cytomegalovirus exposure and HLA in healthy donors. Study-wide results and caveats: TCR association rates varied by HLA locus in a later analysis, with DRB1 highest and HLA-C lowest. It emerged from a later analysis that several of the most significant clusters appeared to be linked to common viral pathogens. The classifier was said to identify cytomegalovirus status with high specificity and sensitivity.

The PCR ran on 60 Vbeta and 13 Jbeta primers. The protocol was immunoSEQ multiplex PCR, while the TCRdb copy is restricted to in-frame clones and leaves out a portion. The data hold more than 140,000 clones, with around three fifths observed a single time. This clone turned up a few times. The antigen is not known. In germline, CDR1 is MNHEY, CDR2 SMNVEV (reference sequence). With V trimmed by 4 bases and J by 4 bases, 5 bases remained unmatched. The CDR3 runs 14 residues. The source material was PBMCs. The rearrangement links TRBV27 to TRBJ2-7; 9 bases are a match to TRBD1. The origin of this receptor is a woman younger than 45 in good health and CMV-seropositive. CDR3 sequence (DNA): TGTGCCAGCAGTTCCAACAGGGGGCATTACGAGCAGTACTTC. Protein product: CASSSNRGHYEQYF.